The present entry profiles one T cell receptor beta chain with its context. In germline, CDR1 is KGHDR, CDR2 SFDVKD. The length of the CDR3 is 13 residues. Trimming removed 1 base from V and 4 bases from J, with 7 bases in between. As processed by the authors: Estimates of nucleated cell counts were drawn from the amplification of reference gene primers. The data were produced by immunoSEQ multiplex PCR, yet TCRdb's version contains in-frame clones alone and is incomplete. That table is the source of V, J and clone size, and D and trimming were worked out from the DNA. The table lists around 150,000 clones, 80% to 90% of them singletons. The sample is drawn from a study of blood T cell repertoires in COVID-19. Looking at the study overall: Acute and convalescent COVID-19 samples came from the United States, Italy and Spain. T cells, B-cell-depleted T cells, or PBMCs provided the cDNA or gDNA that served as material.

The TCR originated in a woman aged 60-75 years who had recovered from COVID-19. The material sequenced was peripheral blood. This rearrangement joins TRBV24-1 to TRBJ2-7; unclear D gene. The CDR3 nucleotides are TGTGCCACCAGTGATTTTCACCAGTACGAGCAGTACTTC. Its translation is CATSDFHQYEQYF.